Listed below are T cell receptor beta chains from one sample, sequenced in a study of STAT5B mutations in CD4+ large granular lymphocyte leukemia. Repertoires were generated with immunoSEQ multiplex PCR, while TCRdb's copy carries only in-frame clones and drops some. The table lists 34,000 or so clones, 70% to 90% of them singletons. The sample comprised CD4+ T cells from blood buffy coats. These receptors were collected from a human donor in good health. Both conserved end residues are part of each CDR3. Each record gives: J gene, V gene, CDR3 protein.

TRBJ1-3 TRBV9 CASSVEGFSGNTIYF
TRBJ2-7 TRBV5-6 CASSLGSSWSLYEQYF
TRBJ2-1 TRBV5-1 CASSLGDLPGNEQFF
TRBJ2-3 TRBV6-1 CASSEWAGTTDTQYF
TRBJ2-5 TRBV5-1 CASSIQGAQETQYF
TRBJ1-5 TRBV5-1 CASSRTGSSNQPQHF
TRBJ1-1 TRBV19 CASSILEGGTEAFF
TRBJ1-1 TRBV6-1 CASSELPQGNRGSAFF
TRBJ1-5 TRBV5-1 CASSLQGYSNQPQHF
TRBJ2-7 TRBV4-3 CASSQGLTSSYEQYF
TRBJ2-1 TRBV19 CASRSAGLYNEQFF
TRBJ1-1 TRBV2 CASRRDRTGGAFF
TRBJ1-1 TRBV7-9 CASSPGSTEAFF
TRBJ2-7 TRBV7-2 CASSLETSGRAYEQYF
TRBJ1-5 TRBV6-5 CASSYGIYGDQPQHF
TRBJ2-3 TRBV28 CASSPQGLAGDVDTQYF
TRBJ1-1 TRBV30 CAWKTGLENTEAFF
TRBJ2-5 TRBV6-5 CASSSLGGLETQYF
TRBJ1-4 TRBV2 CASIDGRDSGEKLFF
TRBJ2-1 TRBV7-9 CASSLAAGTSGRAGNEQFF
TRBJ2-7 TRBV7-2 CASSPGARYEQYF
TRBJ2-5 TRBV7-8 CASSRARQSRVLEQYF
TRBJ2-1 TRBV28 CASSLGGNEQFF
TRBJ1-5 TRBV28 CASRGAFNQPQHF
TRBJ1-5 TRBV29-1 CSVAGTNSNQPQHF
TRBJ2-7 TRBV10-2 CASSRQGHEQYF
TRBJ2-3 TRBV27 CASSGAGPRDTQYF
TRBJ2-7 TRBV7-2 CASSSGLAAYEQYF
TRBJ1-5 TRBV6-1 CASGTGSNQPQHF
TRBJ2-7 TRBV28 CASAPLSTYEQYF
TRBJ2-6 TRBV6-5 CASSTLSRGANVLTF
TRBJ1-2 TRBV4-1 CASSQGQGTNYGYTF
TRBJ1-5 TRBV28 CASSSYTGFQPQHF
TRBJ2-7 TRBV5-1 CASSLGHRDPKYEQYF
TRBJ1-3 TRBV6-1 CASSAISSGNTIYF
TRBJ2-5 TRBV10-3 CAISRTEQETQYF
TRBJ2-5 TRBV28 CASSVSVGETQYF
TRBJ2-5 TRBV6-6 CASRTSGAQETQYF
TRBJ1-2 TRBV5-1 CASSLVGGNYGYTF